This T cell receptor beta chain came from a study of blood T cell repertoires in COVID-19. Study background: The origin of the acute and convalescent COVID-19 samples was the United States, Italy and Spain. The cDNA or gDNA used as material had been derived from T cells, B-cell-depleted T cells, or PBMCs.

Clones were sequenced by immunoSEQ multiplex PCR, and TCRdb holds only the in-frame ones, with some missing. The sample holds some 260,000 clones; roughly 80% are singletons and the top ten take approximately 9.1%. The V gene's germline CDR1 is MNHEY and CDR2 SMNVEV (reference sequence). J was trimmed by 2 bases and V by 6 bases; bases with no gene match: 6. This CDR3 spans 15 amino acids. The V call is TRBV27, the J call TRBJ2-1; 8 nucleotides agree with TRBD2. The sample comprised peripheral blood. This TCR came from an elderly man with acute or convalescent COVID-19. CDR3 protein: CASRLADRAYNEQFF. CDR3 DNA sequence: TGTGCCAGCAGACTAGCGGATAGAGCCTACAATGAGCAGTTCTTC.